The sample holds a few counts of the clone carrying this T cell receptor (beta chain). Its cognate antigen is unknown. The data belong to a study of T-cell memory formation after mild COVID-19. The CDR3 is made up of 17 amino acids. From germline, CDR1 is SGHKS and CDR2 YYEKEE (reference sequence). Trimming cost V 5 bases and J 5 bases; bases outside gene matches: 18. Via MiXCR, TCRdb re-called the 5' RACE reads, giving one row per CDR3 protein. The repertoire has about 430,000 distinct CDR3 sequences, roughly 18% of them found once; the top ten carry 20% to 25%. Regarding the study as a whole: The authors did not confirm SARS-CoV-2 specificity of second-wave clones peaking day 37. Whereas later expanders leaned CD4+, clones contracting day 15 to 85 showed a balanced CD4/CD8 makeup.

Input material: PBMCs or a T cell subset sorted from them (not recorded which). The sequence came from a man between 18 and 29 years old who had mild COVID-19 (a few samples of this study predate the infection). Cell type and time point are not known. The chain links TRBV5-5 to TRBJ2-5; 7 bases are a match to TRBD1. The CDR3, as DNA: TGTGCCAGCAGTACCGACCGGGACAGAAATCGTATGGAGACCCAGTACTTC. This sequence encodes CASSTDRDRNRMETQYF.